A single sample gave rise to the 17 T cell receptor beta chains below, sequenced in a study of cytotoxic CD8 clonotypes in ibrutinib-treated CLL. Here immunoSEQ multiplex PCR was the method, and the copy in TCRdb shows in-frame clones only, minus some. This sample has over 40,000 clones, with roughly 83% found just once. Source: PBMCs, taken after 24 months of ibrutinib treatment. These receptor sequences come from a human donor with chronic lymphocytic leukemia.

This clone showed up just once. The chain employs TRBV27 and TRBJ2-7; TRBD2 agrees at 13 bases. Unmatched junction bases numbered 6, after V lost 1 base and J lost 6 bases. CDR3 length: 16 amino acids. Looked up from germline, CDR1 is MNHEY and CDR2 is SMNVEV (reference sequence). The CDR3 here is CASSLFGLAGDGEQYF. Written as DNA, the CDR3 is TGTGCCAGCAGTTTATTCGGACTAGCGGGAGACGGCGAGCAGTACTTC.

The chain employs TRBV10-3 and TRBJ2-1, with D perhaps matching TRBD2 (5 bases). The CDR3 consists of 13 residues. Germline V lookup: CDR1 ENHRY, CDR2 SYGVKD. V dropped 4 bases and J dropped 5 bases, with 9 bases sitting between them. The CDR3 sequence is CAISGTRDNEQFF. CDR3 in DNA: TGTGCCATCAGTGGTACTAGAGACAATGAGCAGTTCTTC.

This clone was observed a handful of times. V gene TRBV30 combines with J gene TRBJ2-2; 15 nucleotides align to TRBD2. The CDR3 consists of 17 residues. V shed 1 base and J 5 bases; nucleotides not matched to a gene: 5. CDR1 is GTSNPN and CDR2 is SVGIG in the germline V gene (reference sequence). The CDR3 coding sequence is TGTGCCTGGAGTGGTAGGACTAGCGGGAGGGTGACCGGGGAGCTGTTTTTT. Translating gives CAWSGRTSGRVTGELFF.

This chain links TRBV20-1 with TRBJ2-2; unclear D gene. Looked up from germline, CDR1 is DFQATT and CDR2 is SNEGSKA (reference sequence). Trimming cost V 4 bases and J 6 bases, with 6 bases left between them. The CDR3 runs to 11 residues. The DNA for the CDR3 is TGCAGTGCTAACCTAGCCGGGGAGCTGTTTTTT. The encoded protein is CSANLAGELFF.

The CDR3 reads CASSLGDLDNEQFF. The CDR3 coding sequence is TGTGCCAGCAGCTTAGGGGATCTAGACAATGAGCAGTTCTTC. The chain employs TRBV13 and TRBJ2-1; D gene uncertain. The germline CDR1 and CDR2 sequences are PRHDT and FYEKMQ (reference sequence). V lost 0 bases and J 5 bases, leaving 8 bases between the germline ends. The CDR3 is 14 amino acids.

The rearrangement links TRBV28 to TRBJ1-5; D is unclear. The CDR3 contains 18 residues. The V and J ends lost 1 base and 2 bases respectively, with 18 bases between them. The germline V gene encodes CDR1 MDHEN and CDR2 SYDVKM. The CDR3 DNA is TGTGCCAGCAGTTTATCTGACATCGGACGGTGGGGCAATCAGCCCCAGCATTTT. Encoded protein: CASSLSDIGRWGNQPQHF.

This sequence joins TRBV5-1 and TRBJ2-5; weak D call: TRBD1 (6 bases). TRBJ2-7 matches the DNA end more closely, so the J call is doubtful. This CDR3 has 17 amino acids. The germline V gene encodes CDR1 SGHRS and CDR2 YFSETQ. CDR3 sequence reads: CASSPALRGGMTYEQYF. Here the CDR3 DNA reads TGCGCCAGCAGCCCGGCCCTGAGAGGGGGAATGACGTACGAGCAGTACTTC.

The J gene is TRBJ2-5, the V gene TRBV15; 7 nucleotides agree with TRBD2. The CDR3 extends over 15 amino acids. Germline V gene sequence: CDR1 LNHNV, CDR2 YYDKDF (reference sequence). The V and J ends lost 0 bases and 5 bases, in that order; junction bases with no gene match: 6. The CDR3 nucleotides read TGTGCCACCAGCAGAGATCGTGCGGGAGCTGAGACCCAGTACTTC. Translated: CATSRDRAGAETQYF.

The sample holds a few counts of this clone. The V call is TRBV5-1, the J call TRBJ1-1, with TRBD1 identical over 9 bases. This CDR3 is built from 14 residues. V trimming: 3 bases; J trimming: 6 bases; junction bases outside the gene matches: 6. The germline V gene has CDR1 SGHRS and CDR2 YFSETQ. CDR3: CASSWTGDGAEAFF. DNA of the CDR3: TGCGCCAGCAGCTGGACAGGGGATGGAGCTGAAGCTTTCTTT.

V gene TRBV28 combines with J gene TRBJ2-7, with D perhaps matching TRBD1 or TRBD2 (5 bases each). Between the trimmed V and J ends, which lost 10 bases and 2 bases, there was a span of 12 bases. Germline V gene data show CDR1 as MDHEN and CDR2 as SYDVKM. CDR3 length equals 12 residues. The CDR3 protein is CAIGGVTYEQYF. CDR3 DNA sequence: TGTGCCATTGGGGGAGTCACCTACGAGCAGTACTTC.

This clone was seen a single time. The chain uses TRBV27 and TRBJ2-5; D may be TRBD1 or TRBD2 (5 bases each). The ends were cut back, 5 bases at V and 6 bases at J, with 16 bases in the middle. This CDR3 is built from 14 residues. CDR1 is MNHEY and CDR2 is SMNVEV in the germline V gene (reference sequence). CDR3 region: CASSPLGDRKTQYF. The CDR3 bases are TGTGCCAGCAGTCCCCTTGGGGACCGGAAGACCCAGTACTTC.

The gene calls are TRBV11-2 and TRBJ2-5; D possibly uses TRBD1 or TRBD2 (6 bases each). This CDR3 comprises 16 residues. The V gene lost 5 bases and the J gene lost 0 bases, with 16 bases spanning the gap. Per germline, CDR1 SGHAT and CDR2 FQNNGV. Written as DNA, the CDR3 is TGTGCCAGCAGCAGGGGGGTAGGGGGTTACCAAGAGACCCAGTACTTC. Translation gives CASSRGVGGYQETQYF.

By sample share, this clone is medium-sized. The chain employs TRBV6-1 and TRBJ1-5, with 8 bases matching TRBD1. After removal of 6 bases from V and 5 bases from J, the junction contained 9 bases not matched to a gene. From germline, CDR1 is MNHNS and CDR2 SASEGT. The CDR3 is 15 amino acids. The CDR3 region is CASRSTTGGYQPQHF. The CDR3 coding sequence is TGTGCCAGCAGGAGCACTACAGGGGGGTATCAGCCCCAGCATTTT.

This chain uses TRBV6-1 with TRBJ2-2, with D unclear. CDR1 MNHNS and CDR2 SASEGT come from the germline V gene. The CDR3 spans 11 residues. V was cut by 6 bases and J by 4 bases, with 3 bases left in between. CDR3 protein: CASRRTGELFF. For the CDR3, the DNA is TGTGCCAGCAGGCGCACCGGGGAGCTGTTTTTT.

CDR3 in amino acids: CASNIQGNYGYTF. In DNA form, the CDR3 reads TGTGCCAGCAATATCCAGGGGAACTATGGCTACACCTTC. J is TRBJ1-2 and V is TRBV28; weak D call: TRBD1 (6 bases). The germline gives CDR1 MDHEN, CDR2 SYDVKM. With 7 bases removed from V and 2 bases from J, the gap between germline ends came to 11 bases. This CDR3 region has 13 residues.

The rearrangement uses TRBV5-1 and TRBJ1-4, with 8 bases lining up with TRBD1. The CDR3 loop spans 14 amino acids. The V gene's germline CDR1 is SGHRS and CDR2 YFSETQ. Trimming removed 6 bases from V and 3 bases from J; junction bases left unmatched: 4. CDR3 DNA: TGCGCCAGCAAGCAGGGGGCGTCTAATGAAAAACTGTTTTTT. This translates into CASKQGASNEKLFF.

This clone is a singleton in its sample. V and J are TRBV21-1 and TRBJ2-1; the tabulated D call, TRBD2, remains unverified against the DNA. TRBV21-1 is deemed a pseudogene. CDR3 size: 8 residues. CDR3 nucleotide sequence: TGTGCCAGCCCGTGGCAGTTCTTC. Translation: CASPWQFF.